This T cell receptor (beta chain) was obtained from a study of blood T cells in healthy people across ages. A J-beta primer mix and a sample-barcoded 5' primer were used in a second PCR of roughly 6 to 11 cycles. MiXCR, run by TCRdb on the 5' RACE reads, gives a single entry per CDR3 protein. The sample carries approximately 670,000 distinct CDR3 sequences, less than 45% recorded once. The TCR was taken from an elderly man in good health. Sequenced material: blood.

For the CDR3, the DNA is TGTGCCAGCAGCTTCCAGCGGGGGTCGGAAGAGACCCAGTACTTC. It encodes CASSFQRGSEETQYF. This chain uses TRBV11-2 with TRBJ2-5; 8 bases match TRBD2. Per the germline V gene, CDR1 is SGHAT and CDR2 is FQNNGV. CDR3 length: 15 residues. The trim removed 3 bases at V and 3 bases at J, leaving 6 bases unmatched.